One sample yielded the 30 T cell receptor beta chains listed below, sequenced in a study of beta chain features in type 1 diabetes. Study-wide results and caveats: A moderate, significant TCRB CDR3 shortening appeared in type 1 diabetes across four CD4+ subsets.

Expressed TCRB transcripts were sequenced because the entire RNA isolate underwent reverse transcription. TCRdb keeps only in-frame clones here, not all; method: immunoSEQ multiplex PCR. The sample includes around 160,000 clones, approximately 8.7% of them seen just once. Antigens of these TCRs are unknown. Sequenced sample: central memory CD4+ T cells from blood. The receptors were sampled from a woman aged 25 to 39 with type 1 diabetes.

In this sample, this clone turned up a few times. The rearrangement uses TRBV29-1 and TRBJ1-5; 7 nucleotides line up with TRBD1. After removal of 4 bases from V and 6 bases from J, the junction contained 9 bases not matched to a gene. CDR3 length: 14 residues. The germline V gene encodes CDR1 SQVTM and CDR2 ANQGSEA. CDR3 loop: CSVAQGTDGQPQHF. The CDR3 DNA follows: TGCAGCGTTGCACAGGGGACAGACGGTCAGCCCCAGCATTTT.

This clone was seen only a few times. CDR3: CSSTGLAGIYNEQFF. For the CDR3, the DNA is TGCAGCAGCACTGGGCTAGCGGGGATCTACAATGAGCAGTTCTTC. The chain couples TRBV29-1 to TRBJ2-1; 9 bases are a match to TRBD2. The CDR3 consists of 15 residues. Germline CDR1 SQVTM, CDR2 ANQGSEA. Trimming at V came to 8 bases and at J to 3 bases, leaving 11 bases not matched to a gene.

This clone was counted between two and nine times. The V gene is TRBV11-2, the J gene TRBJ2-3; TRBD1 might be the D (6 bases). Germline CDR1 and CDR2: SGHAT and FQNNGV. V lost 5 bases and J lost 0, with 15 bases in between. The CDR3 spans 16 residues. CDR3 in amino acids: CASSQLGTRSTDTQYF. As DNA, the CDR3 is TGTGCCAGCAGCCAATTAGGGACACGAAGCACAGATACGCAGTATTTT.

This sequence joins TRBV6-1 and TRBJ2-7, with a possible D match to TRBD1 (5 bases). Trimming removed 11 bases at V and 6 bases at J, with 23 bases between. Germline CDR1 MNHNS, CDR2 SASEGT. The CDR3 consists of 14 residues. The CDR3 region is CAAQEAGINFEQYF. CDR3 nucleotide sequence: TGTGCCGCGCAAGAGGCAGGGATAAACTTCGAGCAGTACTTC.

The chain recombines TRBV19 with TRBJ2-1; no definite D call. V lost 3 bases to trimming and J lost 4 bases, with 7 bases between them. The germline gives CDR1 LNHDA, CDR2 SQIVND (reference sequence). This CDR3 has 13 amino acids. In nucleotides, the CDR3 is TGTGCCAGTAGTATGTCCAGATACAATGAGCAGTTCTTC. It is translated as CASSMSRYNEQFF. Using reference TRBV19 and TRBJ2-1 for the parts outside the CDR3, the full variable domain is DGGITQSPKYLFRKEGQNVTLSCEQNLNHDAMYWYRQDPGQGLRLIYYSQIVNDFQKGDIAEGYSVSREKKESFPLTVTSAQKNPTAFYLCASSMSRYNEQFFGPGTRLTVL.

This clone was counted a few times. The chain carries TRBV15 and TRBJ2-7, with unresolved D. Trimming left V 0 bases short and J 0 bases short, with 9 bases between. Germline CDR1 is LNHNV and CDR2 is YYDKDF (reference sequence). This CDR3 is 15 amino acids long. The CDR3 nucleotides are TGTGCCACCAGCAGAGATCGGTATAACTCCTACGAGCAGTACTTC. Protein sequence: CATSRDRYNSYEQYF.

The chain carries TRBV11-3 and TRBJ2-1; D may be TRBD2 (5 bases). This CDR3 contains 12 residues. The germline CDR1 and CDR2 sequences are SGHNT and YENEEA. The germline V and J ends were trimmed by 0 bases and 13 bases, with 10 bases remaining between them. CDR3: CASSLEASQQFF. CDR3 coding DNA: TGTGCCAGCAGCTTAGAGGCTAGCCAACAGTTCTTC.

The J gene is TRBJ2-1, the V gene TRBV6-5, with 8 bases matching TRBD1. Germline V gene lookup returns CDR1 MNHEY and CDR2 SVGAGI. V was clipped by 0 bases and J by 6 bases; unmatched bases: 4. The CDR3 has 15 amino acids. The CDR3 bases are TGTGCCAGCAGTTACTCATATGACAGGGGCAATGAGCAGTTCTTC. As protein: CASSYSYDRGNEQFF.

In nucleotides, the CDR3 is TGTGCCTGGAGTGTACAGGTCGGCCGCAATGAGCAGTTCTTC. As protein: CAWSVQVGRNEQFF. The V gene is TRBV30, the J gene TRBJ2-1; weak D call: TRBD1 (5 bases). The V gene lost 0 bases and the J gene lost 6 bases, with 12 bases spanning the gap. This CDR3 region has 14 residues. CDR1 is GTSNPN and CDR2 is SVGIG in the germline V gene (reference sequence).

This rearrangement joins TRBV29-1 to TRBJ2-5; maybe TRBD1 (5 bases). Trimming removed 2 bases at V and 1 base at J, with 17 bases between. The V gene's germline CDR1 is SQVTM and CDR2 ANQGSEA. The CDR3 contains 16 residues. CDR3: CSVELFRVRAQETQYF. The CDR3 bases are TGCAGCGTTGAACTTTTCAGGGTTAGGGCCCAAGAGACCCAGTACTTC.

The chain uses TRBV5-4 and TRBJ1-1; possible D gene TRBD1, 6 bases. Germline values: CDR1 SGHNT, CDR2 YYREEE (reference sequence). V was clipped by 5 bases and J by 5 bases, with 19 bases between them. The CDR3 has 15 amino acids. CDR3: CASRNGNAQGTEAFF. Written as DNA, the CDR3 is TGTGCCAGCAGGAATGGAAATGCCCAGGGGACTGAAGCTTTCTTT. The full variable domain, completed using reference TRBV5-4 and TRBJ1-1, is ETGVTQSPTHLIKTRGQQVTLRCSSQSGHNTVSWYQQALGQGPQFIFQYYREEENGRGNFPPRFSGLQFPNYSSELNVNALELDDSALYLCASRNGNAQGTEAFFGQGTRLTVV.

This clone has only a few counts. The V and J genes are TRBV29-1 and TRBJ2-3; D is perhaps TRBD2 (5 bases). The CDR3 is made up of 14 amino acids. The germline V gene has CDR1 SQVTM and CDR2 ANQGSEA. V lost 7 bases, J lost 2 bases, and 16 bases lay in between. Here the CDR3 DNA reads TGCAGCGCGAAGGACTTAGGGTACACAGATACGCAGTATTTT. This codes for CSAKDLGYTDTQYF.

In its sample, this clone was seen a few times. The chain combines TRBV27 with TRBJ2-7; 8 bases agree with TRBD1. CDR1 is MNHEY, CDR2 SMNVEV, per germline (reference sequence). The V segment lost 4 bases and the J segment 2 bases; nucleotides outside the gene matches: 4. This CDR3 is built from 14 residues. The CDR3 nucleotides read TGTGCCAGCAGTTCCAACAGGGGGGCCTACGAGCAGTACTTC. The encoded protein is CASSSNRGAYEQYF.

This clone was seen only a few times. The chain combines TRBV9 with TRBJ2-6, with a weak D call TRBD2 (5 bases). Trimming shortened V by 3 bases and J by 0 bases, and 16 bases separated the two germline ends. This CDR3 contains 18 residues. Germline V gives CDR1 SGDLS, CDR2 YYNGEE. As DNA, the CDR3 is TGTGCCAGCAGCGAACAGACTCTGAGGGACTCTGGGGCCAACGTCCTGACTTTC. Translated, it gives CASSEQTLRDSGANVLTF.

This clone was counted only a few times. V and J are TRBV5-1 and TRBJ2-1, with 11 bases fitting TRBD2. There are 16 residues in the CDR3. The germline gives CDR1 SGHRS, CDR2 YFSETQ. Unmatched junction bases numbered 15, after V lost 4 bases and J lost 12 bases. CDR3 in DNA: TGCGCCAGCAGCGTGACCTCCGGGACTAGCGGTGAAGGGCAGTTCTTC. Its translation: CASSVTSGTSGEGQFF.

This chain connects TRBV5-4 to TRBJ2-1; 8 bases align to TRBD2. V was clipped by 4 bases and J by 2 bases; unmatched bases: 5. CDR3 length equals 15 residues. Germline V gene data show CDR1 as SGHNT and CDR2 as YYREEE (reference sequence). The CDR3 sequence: CASSTGTSTYNEQFF. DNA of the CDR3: TGTGCCAGCAGCACCGGGACTAGTACCTACAATGAGCAGTTCTTC.

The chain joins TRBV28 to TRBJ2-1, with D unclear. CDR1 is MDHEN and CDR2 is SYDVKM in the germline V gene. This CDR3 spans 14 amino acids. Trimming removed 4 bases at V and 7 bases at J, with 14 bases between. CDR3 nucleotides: TGTGCCAGCAGTTCACCCGGGTACGCAAATGAGCAGTTCTTC. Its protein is CASSSPGYANEQFF. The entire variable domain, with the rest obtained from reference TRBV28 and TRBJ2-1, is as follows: DVKVTQSSRYLVKRTGEKVFLECVQDMDHENMFWYRQDPGLGLRLIYFSYDVKMKEKGDIPEGYSVSREKKERFSLILESASTNQTSMYLCASSSPGYANEQFFGPGTRLTVL.

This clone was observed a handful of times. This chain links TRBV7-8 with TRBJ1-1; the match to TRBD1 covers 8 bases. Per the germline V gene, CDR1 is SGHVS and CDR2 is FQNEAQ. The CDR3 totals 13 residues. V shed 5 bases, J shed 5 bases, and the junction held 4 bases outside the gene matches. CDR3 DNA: TGTGCCAGCAGCCCGGACAGGGAAACTGAAGCTTTCTTT. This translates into CASSPDRETEAFF.

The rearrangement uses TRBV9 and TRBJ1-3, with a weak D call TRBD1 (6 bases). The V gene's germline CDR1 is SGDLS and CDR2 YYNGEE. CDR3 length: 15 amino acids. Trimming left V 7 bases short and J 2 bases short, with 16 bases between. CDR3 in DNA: TGTGCCAGCGGGATCTCAGGGGAACCTGGAAACACCATATATTTT. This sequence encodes CASGISGEPGNTIYF. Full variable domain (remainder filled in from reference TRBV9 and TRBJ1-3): DSGVTQTPKHLITATGQRVTLRCSPRSGDLSVYWYQQSLDQGLQFLIQYYNGEERAKGNILERFSAQQFPDLHSELNLSSLELGDSALYFCASGISGEPGNTIYFGEGSWLTVV.

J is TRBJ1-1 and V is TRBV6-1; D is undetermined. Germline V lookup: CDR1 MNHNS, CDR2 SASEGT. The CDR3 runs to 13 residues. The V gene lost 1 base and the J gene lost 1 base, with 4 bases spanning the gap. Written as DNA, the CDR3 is TGTGCCAGCAGTGAAGTTCAGAACACTGAAGCTTTCTTT. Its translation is CASSEVQNTEAFF.

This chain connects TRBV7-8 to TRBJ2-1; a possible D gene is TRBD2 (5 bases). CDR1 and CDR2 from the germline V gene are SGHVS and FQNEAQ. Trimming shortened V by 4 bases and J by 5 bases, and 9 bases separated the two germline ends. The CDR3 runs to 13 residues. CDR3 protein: CASSSGIHNEQFF. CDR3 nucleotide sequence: TGTGCCAGCAGCTCCGGGATTCACAATGAGCAGTTCTTC.

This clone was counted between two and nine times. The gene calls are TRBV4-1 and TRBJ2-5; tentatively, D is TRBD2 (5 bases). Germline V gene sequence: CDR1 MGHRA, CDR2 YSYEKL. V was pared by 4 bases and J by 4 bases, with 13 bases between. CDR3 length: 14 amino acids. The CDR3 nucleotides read TGCGCCAGCAGCCCCCCCACTAGTGTAGAGACCCAGTACTTC. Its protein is CASSPPTSVETQYF.

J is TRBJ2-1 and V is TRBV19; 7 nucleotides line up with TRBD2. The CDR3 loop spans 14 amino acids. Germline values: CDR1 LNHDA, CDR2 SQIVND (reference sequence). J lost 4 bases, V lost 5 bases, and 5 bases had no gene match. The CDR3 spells CASSSGGGYNEQFF. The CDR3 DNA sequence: TGTGCCAGTAGTTCTGGCGGGGGTTACAATGAGCAGTTCTTC.

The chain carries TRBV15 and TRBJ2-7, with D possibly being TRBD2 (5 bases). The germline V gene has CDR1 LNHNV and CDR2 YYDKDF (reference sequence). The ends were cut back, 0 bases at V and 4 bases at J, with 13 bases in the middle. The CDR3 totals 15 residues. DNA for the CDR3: TGTGCCACCAGCAGAGAAGGCCTGCCGGGGTACGAGCAGTACTTC. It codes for CATSREGLPGYEQYF.

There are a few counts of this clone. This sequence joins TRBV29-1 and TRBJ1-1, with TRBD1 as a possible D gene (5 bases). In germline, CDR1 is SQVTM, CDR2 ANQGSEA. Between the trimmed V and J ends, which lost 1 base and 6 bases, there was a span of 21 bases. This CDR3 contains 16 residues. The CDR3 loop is CSVEGRARVAGAEAFF. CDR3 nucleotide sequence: TGCAGCGTTGAAGGGAGGGCAAGGGTAGCGGGGGCTGAAGCTTTCTTT.

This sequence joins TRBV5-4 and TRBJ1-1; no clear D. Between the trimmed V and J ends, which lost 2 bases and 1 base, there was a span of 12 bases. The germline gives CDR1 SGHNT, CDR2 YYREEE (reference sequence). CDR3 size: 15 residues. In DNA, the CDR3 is TGTGCCAGCAGCTTAAGAACGGGGAAGAACACTGAAGCTTTCTTT. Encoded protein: CASSLRTGKNTEAFF.

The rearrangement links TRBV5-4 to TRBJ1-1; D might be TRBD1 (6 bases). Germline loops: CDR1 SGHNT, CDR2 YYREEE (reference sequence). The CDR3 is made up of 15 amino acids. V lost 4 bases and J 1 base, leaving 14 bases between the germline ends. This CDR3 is CASSMLTGSNTEAFF. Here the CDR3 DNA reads TGTGCCAGCAGCATGCTGACAGGATCGAACACTGAAGCTTTCTTT.

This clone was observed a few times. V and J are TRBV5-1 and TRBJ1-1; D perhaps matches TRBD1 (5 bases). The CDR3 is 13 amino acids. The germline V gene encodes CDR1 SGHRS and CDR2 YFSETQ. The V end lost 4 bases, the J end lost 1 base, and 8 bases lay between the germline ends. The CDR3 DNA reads TGCGCCAGCAGCGGTCAGGGGAACACTGAAGCTTTCTTT. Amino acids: CASSGQGNTEAFF.

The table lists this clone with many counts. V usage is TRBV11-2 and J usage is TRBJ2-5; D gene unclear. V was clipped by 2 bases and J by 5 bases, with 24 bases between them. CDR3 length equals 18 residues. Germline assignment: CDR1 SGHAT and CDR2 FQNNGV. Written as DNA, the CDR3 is TGTGCCAGCAGCTTAATGGCCGATCAGCCCCTGAGAGCGGAGACCCAGTACTTC. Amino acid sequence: CASSLMADQPLRAETQYF. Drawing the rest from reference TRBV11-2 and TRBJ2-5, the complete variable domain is EAGVAQSPRYKIIEKRQSVAFWCNPISGHATLYWYQQILGQGPKLLIQFQNNGVVDDSQLPKDRFSAERLKGVDSTLKIQPAKLEDSAVYLCASSLMADQPLRAETQYFGPGTRLLVL.

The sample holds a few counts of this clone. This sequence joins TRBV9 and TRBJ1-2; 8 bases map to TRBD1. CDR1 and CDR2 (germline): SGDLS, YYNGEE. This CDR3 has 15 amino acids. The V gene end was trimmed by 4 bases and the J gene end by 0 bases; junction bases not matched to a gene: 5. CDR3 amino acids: CASSLRTGPNYGYTF. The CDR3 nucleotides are TGTGCCAGCAGCCTGCGGACAGGGCCTAACTATGGCTACACCTTC.